This T cell receptor (beta chain) was profiled in a study of molecular identifiers for immune sequencing clone quantification. General study findings and limits: The sizes of highly expanded clones could be underestimated when identical TCR molecules share a barcode.

Bulk TCR library preparation followed previously described methods with listed TCR primers. TCRdb re-called the PCR reads through MiXCR, storing one row per CDR3 protein. The sample lists tens of thousands of distinct CDR3 sequences, less than 20% occurring once. In germline, CDR1 is SEHNR, CDR2 FQNEAQ (reference sequence). This CDR3 region has 15 residues. V was clipped by 4 bases and J by 4 bases; unmatched bases: 4. Libraries from naive CD8 cells were generated from about 20,000 to 1,000,000 sorted cells (with 10%, 30% or 50% RNA). In this sample, this clonotype turned up many times. Its antigen is not known.

This clonotype originated in a human donor in good health. Some libraries in this study had Jurkat cell RNA spiked in. The sample comprised naive CD8+ T cells from blood, with Jurkat cell RNA spiked in. Subset indicated: FACS-sorted CD8+CD4-CCR7+CD45RA+ naive T cells. The rearrangement links TRBV7-9 to TRBJ1-3; 10 bases are shared with TRBD1. CDR3 nucleotides: TGTGCCAGCAGCTCGCGACAGGGGGCCGGAAACACCATATATTTT. Translated, it gives CASSSRQGAGNTIYF.